This TCR beta chain is drawn from a study of blood T cells in healthy people across ages. Using a J-beta primer mix together with a sample-barcoded 5' primer, a second PCR was run for roughly 7 to 11 cycles. All cDNA molecules were each tagged by a template-switch adaptor with 12 random nucleotides. TCRdb reprocessed the 5' RACE reads with MiXCR, giving one entry per CDR3 protein. The data contain some 370,000 distinct CDR3 sequences, about 49% of them singletons. Total RNA extraction produced at least 5 micrograms (per sample) for the study. Germline CDR1 is DFQATT and CDR2 is SNEGSKA (reference sequence). This CDR3 is built from 14 residues. V was pared by 4 bases and J by 1 base, with 13 bases between. Study-level points and caveats: With naive T cell percentage, TCR beta diversity showed a strong correlation. CMV status of donors was not determined, possibly confounding expanded clonotype changes.

To note about this clonotype: Its antigen is not identified.

This clonotype originated in a man aged 55 to 70 in good health. V is TRBV20-1 and J is TRBJ2-5, with D tentatively TRBD2 (6 bases). The sample comprised blood. CDR3 DNA sequence: TGCAGTGCTACCTCTTTGCGGGGCCAAGAGACCCAGTACTTC. Translating it yields CSATSLRGQETQYF.